The rows below give T cell receptor beta chains drawn from one sample of a study of T cell responses to AZD1222 COVID-19 vaccine. Data came from immunoSEQ multiplex PCR; TCRdb stores just in-frame clones and leaves some out. The sample lists about 120,000 clones; roughly 90% were seen once. Sequenced material: peripheral blood, taken on day 0 of AZD1222 vaccination. The receptors here all came from an adult in good health. Each CDR3 is given without its conserved first and last residue.

v_gene: TRBV2
j_gene: TRBJ1-2
CDR3aa: ASSSGTGLLVGGYT

v_gene: TRBV2
j_gene: TRBJ2-5
CDR3aa: ASSEGIAEETQY

v_gene: TRBV11-2
j_gene: TRBJ2-7
CDR3aa: ASSPWDLDVPYEQY

v_gene: TRBV29-1
j_gene: TRBJ2-1
CDR3aa: SVVLARGESNEQF

v_gene: TRBV2
j_gene: TRBJ1-5
CDR3aa: ASRGGLQRPGNQPQH

v_gene: TRBV28
j_gene: TRBJ1-5
CDR3aa: ASSLFSSNQPQH

v_gene: TRBV7-2
j_gene: TRBJ2-3
CDR3aa: ASSLPKAATTDTQY

v_gene: TRBV6-2/TRBV6-3
j_gene: TRBJ2-7
CDR3aa: ASSYPLDRDGYFGYEQY

v_gene: TRBV18
j_gene: TRBJ1-4
CDR3aa: ASSRSSTNEKLF

v_gene: TRBV12-5
j_gene: TRBJ2-5
CDR3aa: ASGLGPSGAGLETQY

v_gene: TRBV11-2
j_gene: TRBJ1-1
CDR3aa: ASSLIGSPEAF

v_gene: TRBV6-2/TRBV6-3
j_gene: TRBJ2-1
CDR3aa: ASSYNRDYPNEQF

v_gene: TRBV27
j_gene: TRBJ1-6
CDR3aa: ASTPGSSSYNSPLH

v_gene: TRBV6-2/TRBV6-3
j_gene: TRBJ1-1
CDR3aa: ASSSRGNTEAF

v_gene: TRBV5-1
j_gene: TRBJ2-7
CDR3aa: ASSLEGGYSSYEQY

v_gene: TRBV5-1
j_gene: TRBJ1-5
CDR3aa: ASSPGEIPTNQPQH

v_gene: TRBV7-6
j_gene: TRBJ2-7
CDR3aa: ASSHGQYYEQY

v_gene: TRBV3-1/TRBV3-2
j_gene: TRBJ2-3
CDR3aa: ASSHGGTHPWDTQY

v_gene: TRBV10-1
j_gene: TRBJ2-1
CDR3aa: ASSVKTGYEQF

v_gene: TRBV7-8
j_gene: TRBJ2-1
CDR3aa: ASSFGGSGNEQF

v_gene: TRBV6-1
j_gene: TRBJ1-2
CDR3aa: ASSEAFPTGVSYGYT

v_gene: TRBV4-3
j_gene: TRBJ1-2
CDR3aa: ASSQDWGYAGYT

v_gene: TRBV5-5
j_gene: TRBJ1-1
CDR3aa: ASSFFLGTGSEAF

v_gene: TRBV28
j_gene: TRBJ1-2
CDR3aa: ASSLLTGRGYT

v_gene: TRBV6-5
j_gene: TRBJ1-2
CDR3aa: ASSYSPQGSYGYT

v_gene: TRBV4-3
j_gene: TRBJ2-3
CDR3aa: ASSQGQGTSDTQY

v_gene: TRBV19
j_gene: TRBJ2-7
CDR3aa: ASSREGSYEQY

v_gene: TRBV10-3
j_gene: TRBJ1-1
CDR3aa: ASTGGIPHEAF

v_gene: TRBV19
j_gene: TRBJ1-1
CDR3aa: ASTHRTGMNTEAF

v_gene: TRBV4-3
j_gene: TRBJ2-6
CDR3aa: ASSQDLPSSGANVLT

v_gene: TRBV30
j_gene: TRBJ1-1
CDR3aa: AWSVSGTQNTEAF

v_gene: TRBV29-1
j_gene: TRBJ1-1
CDR3aa: SVESAGNTEAF

v_gene: TRBV10-1
j_gene: TRBJ2-3
CDR3aa: ASSDPLSSSTDTQY

v_gene: TRBV5-1
j_gene: TRBJ2-7
CDR3aa: ASSLPQGADYEQY

v_gene: TRBV5-1
j_gene: TRBJ1-4
CDR3aa: ASRTGEAEKLF

v_gene: TRBV6-5
j_gene: TRBJ2-7
CDR3aa: ASRTGAETYEQY

v_gene: TRBV29-1
j_gene: TRBJ1-1
CDR3aa: SVVIHRGLWTEAF

v_gene: TRBV6-5
j_gene: TRBJ2-1
CDR3aa: ASSYGRGSDEQF

v_gene: TRBV25-1
j_gene: TRBJ1-5
CDR3aa: VSSERGPEPQH

v_gene: TRBV28
j_gene: TRBJ2-1
CDR3aa: ASGYFNEQF

v_gene: TRBV28
j_gene: TRBJ1-5
CDR3aa: ASSFSNQPQH

v_gene: TRBV7-6
j_gene: TRBJ2-3
CDR3aa: ASSYGGTDTQY

v_gene: TRBV5-4
j_gene: TRBJ1-1
CDR3aa: ASSLAAGGLNTEAF

v_gene: TRBV28
j_gene: TRBJ2-1
CDR3aa: ASSPTWTGGGEQF

v_gene: TRBV29-1
j_gene: TRBJ1-2
CDR3aa: SVQGPFYGYT

v_gene: TRBV11-2
j_gene: TRBJ1-2
CDR3aa: ASSLIPTGTPYGYT

v_gene: TRBV3-1/TRBV3-2
j_gene: TRBJ2-2
CDR3aa: ASSRGTGNTGELF

v_gene: TRBV19
j_gene: TRBJ2-7
CDR3aa: ASSPDYSYEQY

v_gene: TRBV7-2
j_gene: TRBJ2-5
CDR3aa: ASSLVPSGGETQY

v_gene: TRBV21-1
j_gene: TRBJ1-1
CDR3aa: ASSKGDIRNTEAF

v_gene: TRBV5-1
j_gene: TRBJ1-4
CDR3aa: ASSLSFASNNEKLF

v_gene: TRBV7-6
j_gene: TRBJ1-1
CDR3aa: ASSRSGPPATVTEAF

v_gene: TRBV28
j_gene: TRBJ1-2
CDR3aa: ASSPGSRSTGYT

v_gene: TRBV28
j_gene: TRBJ2-7
CDR3aa: ASGTSGSLYEQY

v_gene: TRBV19
j_gene: TRBJ1-4
CDR3aa: ASKPGQGALNEKLF

v_gene: TRBV2
j_gene: TRBJ2-7
CDR3aa: ASSRNPQGLRDEQY

v_gene: TRBV9
j_gene: TRBJ2-2
CDR3aa: ASSVGGAYGELF

v_gene: TRBV28
j_gene: TRBJ2-7
CDR3aa: ASSSSMRASYEQY

v_gene: TRBV18
j_gene: TRBJ1-2
CDR3aa: ASSSDLGQVAGYT